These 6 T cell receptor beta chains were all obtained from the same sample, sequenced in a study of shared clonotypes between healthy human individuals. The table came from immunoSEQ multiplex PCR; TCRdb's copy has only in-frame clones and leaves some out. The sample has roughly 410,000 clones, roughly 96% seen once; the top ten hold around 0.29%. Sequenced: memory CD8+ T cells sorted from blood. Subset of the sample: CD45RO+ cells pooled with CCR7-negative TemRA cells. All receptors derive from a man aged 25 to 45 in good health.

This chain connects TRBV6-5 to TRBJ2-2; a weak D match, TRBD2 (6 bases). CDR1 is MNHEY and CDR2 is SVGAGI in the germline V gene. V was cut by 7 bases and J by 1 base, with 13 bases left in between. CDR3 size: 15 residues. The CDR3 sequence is CASNTGTGNTGELFF. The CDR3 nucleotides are TGTGCCAGCAATACCGGGACTGGGAACACCGGGGAGCTGTTTTTT.

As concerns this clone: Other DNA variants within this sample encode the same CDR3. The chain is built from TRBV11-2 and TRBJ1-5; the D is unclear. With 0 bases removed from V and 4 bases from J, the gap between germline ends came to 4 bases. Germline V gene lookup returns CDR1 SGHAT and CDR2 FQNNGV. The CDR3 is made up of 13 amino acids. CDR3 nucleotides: TGTGCCAGCAGCTTAGATAGGAATCAGCCCCAGCATTTT. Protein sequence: CASSLDRNQPQHF.

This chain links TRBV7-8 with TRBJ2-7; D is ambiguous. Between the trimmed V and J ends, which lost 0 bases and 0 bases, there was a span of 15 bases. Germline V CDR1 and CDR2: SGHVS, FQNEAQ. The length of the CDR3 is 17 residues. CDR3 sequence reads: CASSLARWADNSYEQYF. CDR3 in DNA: TGTGCCAGCAGCTTAGCGCGGTGGGCTGACAACTCCTACGAGCAGTACTTC.

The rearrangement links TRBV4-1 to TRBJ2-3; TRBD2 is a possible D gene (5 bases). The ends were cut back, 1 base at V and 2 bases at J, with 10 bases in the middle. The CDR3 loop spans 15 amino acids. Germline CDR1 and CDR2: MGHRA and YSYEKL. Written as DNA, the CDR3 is TGCGCCAGCAGCCAAGCGACTACGCACACAGATACGCAGTATTTT. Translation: CASSQATTHTDTQYF.

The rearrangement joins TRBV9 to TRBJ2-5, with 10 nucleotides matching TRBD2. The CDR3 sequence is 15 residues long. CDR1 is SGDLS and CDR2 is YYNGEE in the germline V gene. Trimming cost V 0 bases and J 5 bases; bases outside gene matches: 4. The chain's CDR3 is CASSVGTSGDETQYF. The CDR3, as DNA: TGTGCCAGCAGCGTAGGAACTAGCGGGGATGAGACCCAGTACTTC.

The CDR3 bases are TGTGCCAGCAGCCGCGGGACTAGCGGGAAGATTAACACCGGGGAGCTGTTTTTT. This sequence encodes CASSRGTSGKINTGELFF. The gene calls are TRBV7-2 and TRBJ2-2; 13 bases are a match to TRBD2. Germline V gives CDR1 SGHTA, CDR2 FQGNSA. The CDR3 contains 18 residues. Trimming cost V 5 bases and J 2 bases; bases outside gene matches: 8.